Listed below are T cell receptor beta chains from one sample, sequenced in a study of control samples from healthy donors and cancer patients. Here immunoSEQ multiplex PCR was the method, and the copy in TCRdb shows in-frame clones only, minus some. The sample holds tens of thousands of clones; just under 90% are singletons and the top ten take 4.5% to 7%. Sample: blood. All receptors derive from a man aged 45-65 years in good health. CDR3s include the opening cysteine and the closing phenylalanine or tryptophan. The D gene is left open where the match is weak. Only some rows state a clone size, as once, few, many or a class for expanded clones.

D	size	V	J	DNA	CDR3
TRBD2	NA	TRBV6-5	TRBJ2-1	TGTGCCAGCAGTTTGCAGCGGGGGGGGTACAATGAGCAGTTCTTC	CASSLQRGGYNEQFF
NA	NA	TRBV4-1	TRBJ1-2	TGCGCCAGCAGCCAAGATCTACCAGACTATGGCTACACCTTC	CASSQDLPDYGYTF
NA	few	TRBV30	TRBJ2-1	TGTGCCTGGGACGGGGTCTACAATGAGCAGTTCTTC	CAWDGVYNEQFF
NA	NA	TRBV12-3/TRBV12-4	TRBJ2-7	TGTGCCAGCAGTGAGCGGCCTGGCCGCGAGCAGTACTTC	CASSERPGREQYF
NA	NA	TRBV5-6	TRBJ1-1	TGTGCCAGCAGCAAAAGGACAGCCTCGAGGAACACTGAAGCTTTCTTT	CASSKRTASRNTEAFF
NA	NA	TRBV6-1	TRBJ2-3	TGTGCCAGCAGTGAAGCTCAGGGTACAGATACGCAGTATTTT	CASSEAQGTDTQYF
TRBD2	once	TRBV6-4	TRBJ2-3	TGTGCCAGCAGTCCCGGGACTAGCGGGGGGAGGAGCACAGATACGCAGTATTTT	CASSPGTSGGRSTDTQYF
NA	NA	TRBV5-1	TRBJ1-2	TGCGCCAGCAGCTATACTGAAAACTATGGCTACACCTTC	CASSYTENYGYTF
NA	once	TRBV30	TRBJ1-1	TGTGCCTGGAAGGATCTCGGAGGAGCTTTCTTT	CAWKDLGGAFF
NA	NA	TRBV21-1	TRBJ2-5	TGTGCCAGCAGCAAAGGACAGGGAGCAGAGACCCAGTACTTC	CASSKGQGAETQYF
NA	NA	TRBV12-3/TRBV12-4	TRBJ2-7	TGTGCCAGCAGTTTTCAGAGATCCTACGAGCAGTACTTC	CASSFQRSYEQYF
NA	NA	TRBV6-5	TRBJ1-2	TGTGCCAGCATTCGGGATTTCAGCTACACCTTC	CASIRDFSYTF
NA	NA	TRBV4-1	TRBJ1-4	TGCGCCAGCAGCCAAGATCGTCGAACAGGGCGGGAAAAACTGTTTTTT	CASSQDRRTGREKLFF
NA	NA	TRBV12-3/TRBV12-4	TRBJ1-1	TGTGCCAGCAGCCGTACCACAGTTGAAGCTTTCTTT	CASSRTTVEAFF
NA	NA	TRBV6-1	TRBJ2-3	TGTGCCAGCAGTGAACGACTGGGATTGGGCACAGATACGCAGTATTTT	CASSERLGLGTDTQYF
NA	NA	TRBV19	TRBJ2-3	TGTGCCAGTAGTTTTTCAGGGGAAGATACGCAGTATTTT	CASSFSGEDTQYF
NA	NA	TRBV18	TRBJ2-5	TGTGCCAGCTCACCCGGACGAGAGACCCAGTACTTC	CASSPGRETQYF
NA	NA	TRBV2	TRBJ2-7	TGTGCCAGCAGTGCGGAACAGGGGAGGAATTACGAGCAGTACTTC	CASSAEQGRNYEQYF
NA	NA	TRBV30	TRBJ1-5	TGTGCCTGGATAGGGGTGAGCAATCAGCCCCAGCATTTT	CAWIGVSNQPQHF
NA	NA	TRBV11-2	TRBJ2-6	TGTGCCAGCAGGCTAGCGGGGGCCAACGTCCTGACTTTC	CASRLAGANVLTF
TRBD1	NA	TRBV9	TRBJ1-1	TGTGCCAGCAGCGTAGTTCCAGGGGGCTTAGGTACTGAAGCTTTCTTT	CASSVVPGGLGTEAFF
NA	few	TRBV7-9	TRBJ1-2	TGTGCCAGCAGCTCGGACCGCTATGGCTACACCTTC	CASSSDRYGYTF
TRBD2	NA	TRBV7-9	TRBJ2-2	TGTGCCAGCAGCTCGACGGGACTAGCGGGGATCAACACCGGGGAGCTGTTTTTT	CASSSTGLAGINTGELFF
NA	NA	TRBV9	TRBJ2-1	TGTGCCAGCAGCGCCGCTTGGCAGCTCTCGGGAAATGAGCAGTTCTTC	CASSAAWQLSGNEQFF
NA	medium-sized	TRBV9	TRBJ1-1	TGTGCCAGCAGCCCGGGGTTGGGGGACTCTATGAACACTGAAGCTTTCTTT	CASSPGLGDSMNTEAFF
NA	NA	TRBV6-5	TRBJ1-3	TGTGCCAGCAGTTACTCAAACAGCGACACCATATATTTT	CASSYSNSDTIYF
TRBD2	NA	TRBV18	TRBJ2-1	TGTGCCAGCTCACCGTGGACTAGCCATGAGCAGTTCTTC	CASSPWTSHEQFF
TRBD1	NA	TRBV7-7	TRBJ2-1	TGTGCTAGCAGCTTAGCAGGGGGTGTCAATGAGCAGTTCTTC	CASSLAGGVNEQFF
TRBD1	NA	TRBV7-2	TRBJ1-1	TGTGCCAGCAGCATGCGACAGGGGACCACTGAAGCTTTCTTT	CASSMRQGTTEAFF
NA	NA	TRBV7-3	TRBJ2-3	TGTGCCAGCAGCTTAACTCGGGGCACAGATACGCAGTATTTT	CASSLTRGTDTQYF
TRBD2	NA	TRBV18	TRBJ2-2	TGTGCCAGCTCACCGTCCAACAGCGGGGGGACCGGGGAGCTGTTTTTT	CASSPSNSGGTGELFF
TRBD1	NA	TRBV7-3	TRBJ1-6	TGTGCCAGCAGCTCGGGACAGTCGGTCAGTGCACCCCTCCACTTT	CASSSGQSVSAPLHF
TRBD1	NA	TRBV5-1	TRBJ1-6	TGCGCCAGCAGTCCCGGACAGGGGATTTCACCCCTCCACTTT	CASSPGQGISPLHF
TRBD2	NA	TRBV24-1	TRBJ2-7	TGTGCCACCAGTGATACTAGCGGGGGAACCTACGAGCAGTACTTC	CATSDTSGGTYEQYF
NA	NA	TRBV7-8	TRBJ2-7	TGTGCCAGCAGCTTAATCCCGACCGTCAAAGGCTACGAGCAGTACTTC	CASSLIPTVKGYEQYF
NA	once	TRBV29-1	TRBJ2-1	TGCAGCGTAAACCGGGGGAATGAGAATGAGCAGTTCTTC	CSVNRGNENEQFF
NA	NA	TRBV6-5	TRBJ2-5	TGTGCCAGCAGGGCCGGTAGGGGGGGGGAAGAGACCCAGTACTTC	CASRAGRGGEETQYF
NA	NA	TRBV6-5	TRBJ1-4	TGTGCCAGCAGTTACGGTTCTGGGGGGGCTAATGAAAAACTGTTTTTT	CASSYGSGGANEKLFF
NA	NA	TRBV19	TRBJ2-1	TGTGCCAGTAGTTTACAGAGGTACAATGAGCAGTTCTTC	CASSLQRYNEQFF
TRBD2	NA	TRBV9	TRBJ2-5	TGTGCCAGCAGCGTAGAAGCGGGGGGGAGAGAGACCCAGTACTTC	CASSVEAGGRETQYF
NA	NA	TRBV20-1	TRBJ2-5	TGCAGTGCTAGTGGTATGGGGGCGGGTGAGACCCAGTACTTC	CSASGMGAGETQYF
TRBD2	NA	TRBV6-2/TRBV6-3	TRBJ2-1	TGTGCCAGCAGTTCCCGCCCCCAGCGGGGTTCCTACAATGAGCAGTTCTTC	CASSSRPQRGSYNEQFF
NA	NA	TRBV6-5	TRBJ1-5	TGTGCCAGCAGTCTGTCCGGTCCGGAGGATCAGCCCCAGCATTTT	CASSLSGPEDQPQHF
NA	once	TRBV19	TRBJ2-7	TGTGCCAGTAGTATAAGGGGGGGGGAAGCCGAGCAGTACTTC	CASSIRGGEAEQYF
NA	medium-sized	TRBV28	TRBJ1-5	TGTGCCAGCAGTTTTATCAGGGGCCACAATCAGCCCCAGCATTTT	CASSFIRGHNQPQHF
NA	NA	TRBV11-2	TRBJ1-6	TGTGCCAGCAGCTTAGAAGAGGGGGTAAGGAATTCACCCCTCCACTTT	CASSLEEGVRNSPLHF
TRBD1	NA	TRBV9	TRBJ1-1	TGTGCCAGCAGCGGGACAGGGAAGAATGAAGCTTTCTTT	CASSGTGKNEAFF
TRBD1	NA	TRBV5-6	TRBJ1-2	TGTGCCAGCGGGCACTGGACCCTTCGAGGGGGCGCGAACTATGGCTACACCTTC	CASGHWTLRGGANYGYTF
NA	NA	TRBV14	TRBJ2-3	TGTGCCAGCAGCCAAATCCAGCCGAGCACAGATACGCAGTATTTT	CASSQIQPSTDTQYF
NA	NA	TRBV20-1	TRBJ1-2	TGCAGTGCTAGAGATGTCAATGGCTACACCTTC	CSARDVNGYTF
TRBD1	NA	TRBV5-1	TRBJ2-5	TGCGCCAGCAGCCTTTGGACAGGGACGGAGACCCAGTACTTC	CASSLWTGTETQYF
NA	NA	TRBV7-2	TRBJ2-7	TGTGCCAGCAGCTTGCGGCAGGTCCCCTACGAGCAGTACTTC	CASSLRQVPYEQYF
NA	NA	TRBV7-2	TRBJ2-3	TGTGCCAGCAGCGCTACAGATACGCAGTATTTT	CASSATDTQYF
NA	NA	TRBV6-2/TRBV6-3	TRBJ2-7	TGTGCCAGCAGCGTGACAGCGATTTACGAGCAGTACTTC	CASSVTAIYEQYF
NA	NA	TRBV5-1	TRBJ1-1	TGCGCCAGCAGCTTGGATTCTCGGGGATTAGAGGCTTTCTTT	CASSLDSRGLEAFF
NA	NA	TRBV30	TRBJ1-5	TGTGCCTGGAGTGTCCGCGGGTCGCGACAGCCCCAGCATTTT	CAWSVRGSRQPQHF
NA	NA	TRBV6-6	TRBJ1-3	TGTGCCAGCAGGGAGGGAGGCGGAAACACCATATATTTT	CASREGGGNTIYF
NA	NA	TRBV30	TRBJ1-4	TGTGCCTGGAACAGGGCGTTGAATGAAAAACTGTTTTTT	CAWNRALNEKLFF